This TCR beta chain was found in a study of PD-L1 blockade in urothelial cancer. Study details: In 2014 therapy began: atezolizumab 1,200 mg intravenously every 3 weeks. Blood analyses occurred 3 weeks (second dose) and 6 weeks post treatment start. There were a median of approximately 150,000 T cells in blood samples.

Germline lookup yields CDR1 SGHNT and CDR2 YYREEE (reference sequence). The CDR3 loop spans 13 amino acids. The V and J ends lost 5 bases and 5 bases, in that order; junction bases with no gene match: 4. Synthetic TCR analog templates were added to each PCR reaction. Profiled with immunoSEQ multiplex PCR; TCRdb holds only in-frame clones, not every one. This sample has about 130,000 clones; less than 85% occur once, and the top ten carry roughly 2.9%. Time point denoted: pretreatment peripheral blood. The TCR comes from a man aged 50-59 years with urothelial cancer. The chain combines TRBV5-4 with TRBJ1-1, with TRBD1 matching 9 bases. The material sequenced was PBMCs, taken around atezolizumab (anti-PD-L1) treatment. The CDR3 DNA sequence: TGTGCCAGCAGGAGACAGGGGGGGACTGAAGCTTTCTTT. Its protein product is CASRRQGGTEAFF.